This record concerns one T cell receptor (beta chain) sequence. Clones were sequenced by immunoSEQ multiplex PCR, and TCRdb holds only the in-frame ones, with some missing. The repertoire holds fewer than 200,000 clones, with around 94% as singletons. The J segment lost 5 bases and the V segment lost 0 bases, leaving 2 bases of the junction unmatched. Per the germline V gene, CDR1 is SGHRS and CDR2 is YFSETQ. This CDR3 spans 15 amino acids. This sample was taken from a study of control samples from healthy donors and cancer patients. Sample: blood. The V gene is TRBV5-1, the J gene TRBJ2-1; 10 bases line up with TRBD2. The clonotype originates from a young man in good health. CDR3 coding DNA: TGCGCCAGCAGCTTGGCTAGCGGGAGCCACAATGAGCAGTTCTTC. As protein: CASSLASGSHNEQFF.